These 13 T cell receptor beta chains came from one sample sequenced in a study of cytomegalovirus exposure and HLA in healthy donors (dated by TCRdb to about 2017). Libraries were prepared through the immunoSEQ multiplex PCR assay. The multiplex PCR relied on a mix of 60 forward primers for TCR Vbeta segments and 13 reverse primers for TCR Jbeta segments. Not all clones reach the TCRdb copy of this immuneACCESS table, which keeps in-frame sequences only. Checked studies attribute under half of the gap to unresolved V genes and leave the rest unexplained. The sample table lists about 300,000 clones, 75% to 90% of them with a count of one. The top ten clones comprise almost 4% of the sample. The specimen sequenced was PBMCs. Receptors were obtained from a middle-aged man in good health and CMV-seropositive.

The CDR3 protein is CASSLGGRTGGLYEQYF. The CDR3 coding sequence is TGTGCCAGCAGCTTGGGGGGCCGGACAGGGGGCCTGTACGAGCAGTACTTC. The chain has TRBV11-2 and TRBJ2-7, with 11 bases matching TRBD1. Germline V CDR1 and CDR2: SGHAT, FQNNGV. The CDR3 is 17 residues long. Germline trimming cut 3 bases from V and 4 bases from J; bases unmatched to any gene: 11.

The chain is built from TRBV6-9 and TRBJ1-1, with D possibly TRBD1 on 5 matching bases. The CDR3 totals 11 residues. Trimming shortened V by 11 bases and J by 4 bases, and 11 bases separated the two germline ends. CDR1 and CDR2 from the germline V gene are MNHGY and SVAAGI. The CDR3 reads CAPGESTEAFF. The CDR3 DNA reads TGTGCCCCGGGGGAAAGCACTGAAGCTTTCTTT.

V and J are TRBV5-3 and TRBJ2-3; 9 bases agree with TRBD1. TRBV5-3 is an open reading frame whose function is uncertain. V gave up 3 bases and J gave up 2 bases; unmatched junction bases: 7. This CDR3 is 16 amino acids long. The CDR3 DNA reads as TGTGCCAGAAGCTACGGACAGGGGACTTTCACAGATACGCAGTATTTT. This codes for CARSYGQGTFTDTQYF.

This clone was counted once. The genes are TRBV18 and TRBJ1-5; TRBD1 might be the D (5 bases). Germline values: CDR1 KGHSH, CDR2 LQKENI. The ends were cut back, 3 bases at V and 0 bases at J, with 9 bases in the middle. The CDR3 sequence is 15 residues long. CDR3: CASSPDIDSNQPQHF. CDR3 DNA: TGTGCCAGCTCACCGGACATTGATAGCAATCAGCCCCAGCATTTT.

The chain links TRBV27 to TRBJ1-1; 9 nucleotides agree with TRBD1. The CDR3 length is 17 residues. J lost 6 bases, V lost 1 base, and 12 bases had no gene match. Germline V gives CDR1 MNHEY, CDR2 SMNVEV (reference sequence). The CDR3 loop reads CASSLLALGTGWAEAFF. The CDR3 DNA sequence: TGTGCCAGCAGTTTATTAGCACTTGGGACAGGGTGGGCTGAAGCTTTCTTT.

Comments on this clone: The conserved closing phenylalanine or tryptophan is absent in this CDR3, likely reflecting a read error. Because the CDR3's place on the DNA is in doubt, the DNA is left out and the CDR3 is given as listed by TCRdb. The sample carries other DNA sequences with the same CDR3. The chain has TRBV5-1 and TRBJ2-7; the tabulated D call, TRBD2, remains unverified against the DNA. Including both end residues, the CDR3 is 8 amino acids long. Germline assignment: CDR1 SGHRS and CDR2 YFSETQ. CDR3 residues: CASSLAEA.

The chain couples TRBV7-3 to TRBJ2-5; D is possibly TRBD2 (7 bases). CDR3 length equals 15 residues. Germline CDR1 and CDR2: SGHTA and FQGTGA. V was shortened by 1 base and J by 4 bases, with 13 bases between the two germline ends. The CDR3 spells CASSLSPGGAETQYF. Here the CDR3 DNA reads TGTGCCAGCAGCTTAAGCCCGGGGGGCGCAGAGACCCAGTACTTC.

The chain links TRBV7-6 to TRBJ2-5; D is perhaps TRBD1 (6 bases). Germline values: CDR1 SGHVS, CDR2 FNYEAQ. The ends were cut back, 1 base at V and 2 bases at J, with 14 bases in the middle. CDR3 size: 16 residues. CDR3: CASSLGARGGQETQYF. As DNA, the CDR3 is TGTGCCAGCAGCTTAGGGGCCAGGGGCGGGCAAGAGACCCAGTACTTC.

Notes on this clone: At one end the junction does not follow the germline gene, possibly because of a read error. The chain links TRBV7-7 to TRBJ2-1, with 7 bases matching TRBD1. CDR1 and CDR2 (germline): SSHAT, FNYEAQ (reference sequence). The CDR3 length is 15 residues. The CDR3 DNA follows: TGTGCTAGCAGCCTTACAGGGGACTCCTACAATGAGCAGTTCTTC. Protein: CASSLTGDSYNEQFF.

This chain connects TRBV28 to TRBJ2-7, with TRBD1 as a possible D gene (5 bases). Trimming stripped 7 bases from V and 1 base from J, with 11 bases between. Germline assignment: CDR1 MDHEN and CDR2 SYDVKM. This CDR3 has 13 residues. The CDR3 bases are TGTGCCAGCACAGGGCCGCATTCCTACGAGCAGTACTTC. Translated: CASTGPHSYEQYF.

The chain's CDR3 is CASSREGATAYEQYF. CDR3 DNA sequence: TGCGCCAGCAGCCGGGAGGGCGCCACGGCCTACGAGCAGTACTTC. V is TRBV5-1 and J is TRBJ2-7, with 8 bases that match TRBD2. The V gene end was trimmed by 4 bases and the J gene end by 2 bases; junction bases not matched to a gene: 8. The CDR3 spans 15 residues. Germline lookup yields CDR1 SGHRS and CDR2 YFSETQ.

This clone is a singleton in its sample. This chain joins TRBV11-3 and TRBJ2-1; 12 nucleotides align to TRBD2. This CDR3 region has 15 residues. Germline CDR1 SGHNT, CDR2 YENEEA. J lost 3 bases, V lost 3 bases, and 0 bases had no gene match. CDR3 region: CASSLTSGSYNEQFF. The CDR3 coding sequence is TGTGCCAGCAGCTTGACTAGCGGGAGCTACAATGAGCAGTTCTTC.

J is TRBJ2-3 and V is TRBV23-1; possible D gene TRBD2, 6 bases. TRBV23-1 is labeled an ORF, and its function is uncertain. Trimming pared 2 bases from V and 0 bases from J, leaving 12 bases between. This CDR3 has 16 residues. CDR3 sequence reads: CASSQGWEESTDTQYF. For the CDR3, the DNA is TGCGCCAGCAGTCAAGGGTGGGAGGAAAGCACAGATACGCAGTATTTT.